This is a list of T cell receptor beta chains from one sample in a study of monozygotic twins with inflammatory bowel disease. TCRdb reprocessed the 5' RACE reads and keeps a single row for each CDR3 protein, giving no DNA. This table lists 150,000 to 200,000 distinct CDR3 sequences. Sequenced input: blood. The receptors come from a human donor with ulcerative colitis or Crohn's disease, or a healthy co-twin of an affected twin (not recorded which). CDR3s include the opening cysteine and the closing phenylalanine or tryptophan.

V,J,CDR3
TRBV7-8,TRBJ2-1,CASSSRGDNEQFF
TRBV23-1,TRBJ2-3,CASSRRLAADTQYF
TRBV29-1,TRBJ1-1,CSATGNTEAFF
TRBV28,TRBJ2-3,CASSSLAGETDTQYF
TRBV24-1,TRBJ2-2,CATSGRGEYTGELFF
TRBV20-1,TRBJ1-1,CSARDIGDSRRTEAFF
TRBV12-3/TRBV12-4,TRBJ1-4,CASSWGRGLDNEKLFF
TRBV20-1,TRBJ1-5,CSAVPSHWGGNQPQHF
TRBV28,TRBJ1-1,CASTVRGGDEGTEAFF
TRBV28,TRBJ2-3,CASSILAPKDTQYF
TRBV7-3,TRBJ2-5,CASSLGRQETQYF
TRBV25-1,TRBJ2-1,CASSTQRKNEQFF
TRBV18,TRBJ2-1,CASRNLQGSFSYNEQFF
TRBV14,TRBJ2-1,CASSPIRTANEQFF
TRBV20-1,TRBJ2-2,CSARDSRLAVNTGELFF
TRBV20-1,TRBJ2-5,CSAPGTGTQYF
TRBV6-2/TRBV6-3,TRBJ1-5,CASSYRRNQPQHF
TRBV5-1,TRBJ1-6,CASSLSGGDSPLHF
TRBV7-9,TRBJ2-7,CASSGKGAYEQYF
TRBV9,TRBJ2-2,CASSAGLKTGELFF
TRBV28,TRBJ2-7,CASKDGGVGLSYEQYF
TRBV5-1,TRBJ2-1,CASTLRMSSGSNSAYNEQFF
TRBV28,TRBJ1-1,CASILLGGAPNTEAFF
TRBV20-1,TRBJ2-5,CSATGGPKETQYF
TRBV7-2,TRBJ2-6,CASSPHGASGANVLTF
TRBV14,TRBJ1-2,CASSQTRTGDGYTF
TRBV9,TRBJ2-5,CASSVGLAEGQETQYF
TRBV28,TRBJ1-5,CASKISNQPQHF
TRBV29-1,TRBJ2-3,CSVAKRTSTDTQYF
TRBV12-3/TRBV12-4,TRBJ1-5,CASTQTGGGGQPQHF
TRBV19,TRBJ1-5,CASTGGAGNQPQHF
TRBV14,TRBJ1-2,CASSQGEGSIYGYTF
TRBV5-1,TRBJ1-1,CASSQSPGQGGTEAFF
TRBV27,TRBJ2-7,CASSFFAGGPSEQYF
TRBV12-3/TRBV12-4,TRBJ2-3,CASSFRRVSTDTQYF
TRBV29-1,TRBJ1-2,CSVEPGTVYGYTF
TRBV7-2,TRBJ2-2,CASSLVPGLNTGELFF
TRBV11-2,TRBJ2-2,CASSQPRGSGLNTGELFF
TRBV21-1,TRBJ2-1,CASSKAWSYNEQFF
TRBV10-3,TRBJ2-3,CAIKQGAQSDTQYF
TRBV5-1,TRBJ1-2,CASSLESTVWGYTF